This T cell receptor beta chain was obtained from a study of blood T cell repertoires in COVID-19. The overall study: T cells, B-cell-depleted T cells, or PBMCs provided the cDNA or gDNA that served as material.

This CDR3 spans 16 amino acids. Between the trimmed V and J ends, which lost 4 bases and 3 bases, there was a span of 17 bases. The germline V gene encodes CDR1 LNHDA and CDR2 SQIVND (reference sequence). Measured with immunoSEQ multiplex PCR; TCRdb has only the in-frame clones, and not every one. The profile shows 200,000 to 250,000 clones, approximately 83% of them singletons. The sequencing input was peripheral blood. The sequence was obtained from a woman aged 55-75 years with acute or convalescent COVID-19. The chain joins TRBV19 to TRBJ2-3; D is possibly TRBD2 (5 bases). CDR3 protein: CASSRRGRDLTDTQYF. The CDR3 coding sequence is TGTGCCAGTAGTAGACGCGGCCGGGATTTGACAGATACGCAGTATTTT.